This T cell receptor beta chain was profiled in a study of graft-versus-host responses after intestinal transplantation. CDR1 SEHNR and CDR2 FQNEAQ come from the germline V gene (reference sequence). The V gene end was trimmed by 0 bases and the J gene end by 7 bases; junction bases not matched to a gene: 8. This CDR3 has 16 amino acids. A single count supports this clone. Its antigen is unidentified. The protocol was immunoSEQ multiplex PCR, while the TCRdb copy is restricted to in-frame clones and leaves out a portion. The repertoire holds 96,000 or so clones, with 92% as singletons. The gene calls are TRBV7-9 and TRBJ2-2; 7 nucleotides agree with TRBD2. Sequencing was performed on unstimulated CD4+ T cells sorted from spleen or lymph node cells, taken before intestinal transplant. This TCR was recovered from a human donor who received an intestinal transplant. CDR3 DNA: TGTGCCAGCAGCTTAGCGCTAGCAGGGACTATCGGGGAGCTGTTTTTT. It yields the protein CASSLALAGTIGELFF.